This is a list of T cell receptor beta chains from one sample in a study of vaccination and CD4 T cells after COVID-19. What these receptors recognize is not known. MiXCR, applied by TCRdb to the PCR reads, yields one record per CDR3 protein. The sample gives 15,000 to 25,000 distinct CDR3 sequences, roughly 50% of which show up once; roughly 17% is in the top ten. Sequencing was carried out using CD4+ T cells from blood, cultured in vitro. The source is a human donor who had recovered from COVID-19. CDR3s include the opening cysteine and the closing phenylalanine or tryptophan. A D gene is named only where the DNA matches it firmly. Only part of the rows carry a size: once, few, many, or a class if the clone is expanded.

J: TRBJ1-1
D: -
V: TRBV6-5
size: -
CDR3: CASSYFRGRNTEAFF
DNA: TGTGCCAGCAGTTACTTCAGGGGTAGAAACACTGAAGCTTTCTTT

J: TRBJ2-3
D: TRBD2
V: TRBV6-1
size: -
CDR3: CASKVGLAPDTQYF
DNA: TGTGCCAGCAAGGTGGGACTAGCTCCAGATACGCAGTATTTT

J: TRBJ1-6
D: -
V: TRBV12-3/TRBV12-4
size: -
CDR3: CASSPSPRANPSYNSPLHF
DNA: TGTGCCAGCAGTCCCTCCCCGAGGGCGAATCCCTCCTATAATTCACCCCTCCACTTT

J: TRBJ2-1
D: TRBD1
V: TRBV5-5
size: once
CDR3: CASSLFRQGWANEQFF
DNA: TGTGCCAGCAGCTTGTTTCGACAGGGTTGGGCCAATGAGCAGTTCTTC

J: TRBJ2-5
D: TRBD1
V: TRBV20-1
size: -
CDR3: CSARVGTGWEETQYF
DNA: TGCAGTGCTAGAGTGGGGACAGGGTGGGAAGAGACCCAGTACTTC

J: TRBJ1-3
D: -
V: TRBV6-1
size: -
CDR3: CASSEGARGNTIYF
DNA: TGTGCCAGCAGTGAAGGGGCACGCGGAAACACCATATATTTT

J: TRBJ2-7
D: -
V: TRBV23-1
size: once
CDR3: CASSLNRTYEQYF
DNA: TGCGCCAGCAGTCTTAACCGAACCTACGAGCAGTACTTC

J: TRBJ2-5
D: -
V: TRBV4-1
size: -
CDR3: CASSQVADLQETQYF
DNA: TGCGCCAGCAGCCAAGTAGCGGACCTACAAGAGACCCAGTACTTC

J: TRBJ2-7
D: -
V: TRBV20-1
size: -
CDR3: CSARSSKTVFGYEQYF
DNA: TGCAGTGCTAGGAGTTCTAAGACAGTATTTGGCTACGAGCAGTACTTC

J: TRBJ2-7
D: -
V: TRBV11-2
size: -
CDR3: CASSPFMAAYYEQYF
DNA: TGTGCCAGCAGCCCCTTTATGGCTGCCTACTACGAGCAGTACTTC

J: TRBJ2-4
D: -
V: TRBV28
size: -
CDR3: CASSFSGLAKNIQYF
DNA: TGTGCCAGCAGTTTCTCGGGACTAGCCAAAAACATTCAGTACTTC

J: TRBJ1-2
D: -
V: TRBV5-1
size: few
CDR3: CASSWSVLGRTAGRGYTF
DNA: TGCGCCAGCAGCTGGTCCGTCTTGGGGAGGACAGCGGGACGGGGCTACACCTTC

J: TRBJ2-2
D: -
V: TRBV20-1
size: few
CDR3: CSARAHDSRPGELFF
DNA: TGCAGTGCTAGGGCCCATGACAGCCGTCCCGGGGAGCTGTTTTTT

J: TRBJ1-1
D: -
V: TRBV10-1
size: -
CDR3: CASSGERVIRNTEAFF
DNA: TGCGCCAGCAGTGGAGAAAGGGTTATAAGGAACACTGAAGCTTTCTTT

J: TRBJ2-3
D: -
V: TRBV9
size: -
CDR3: CASSVNTDTQYF
DNA: TGTGCCAGCAGCGTCAACACAGATACGCAGTATTTT

J: TRBJ1-1
D: TRBD1
V: TRBV12-5
size: once
CDR3: CASGLVLSRTGDTEAFF
DNA: TGTGCTAGTGGTTTGGTTTTGAGTAGGACAGGGGACACTGAAGCTTTCTTT

J: TRBJ1-5
D: TRBD1
V: TRBV7-2
size: few
CDR3: CASRGTVFDQPQHF
DNA: TGTGCCAGCAGGGGGACAGTATTCGATCAGCCCCAGCATTTT

J: TRBJ2-2
D: TRBD1
V: TRBV2
size: -
CDR3: CASSVRGRTGELFF
DNA: TGTGCCAGCAGTGTCAGGGGGCGGACCGGGGAGCTGTTTTTT

J: TRBJ1-1
D: TRBD1
V: TRBV10-3
size: -
CDR3: CAISQQGTEAFF
DNA: TGTGCCATCAGTCAACAGGGGACTGAAGCTTTCTTT

J: TRBJ1-6
D: TRBD1
V: TRBV2
size: few
CDR3: CATGTGENSPLHF
DNA: TGTGCCACGGGGACAGGGGAGAATTCACCCCTCCACTTT

J: TRBJ2-2
D: -
V: TRBV7-2
size: once
CDR3: CASSLYAGPNTGELFF
DNA: TGTGCCAGCAGCTTATACGCAGGGCCGAACACCGGGGAGCTGTTTTTT